The clone carrying this TCR beta chain was seen only a few times. Its target is not known. V was pared by 5 bases and J by 8 bases, with 13 bases between. This CDR3 is built from 12 residues. The germline V gene has CDR1 DFQATT and CDR2 SNEGSKA (reference sequence). The data originate from a study of identical twins. Overall study findings and caveats: Excess twin sharing in beta out-of-frame sequences was weaker. A cross-sectional statistical analysis, not follow-up of the same donors, supported the conclusions.

With template switching, a universal primer site was added, and the cDNA carried unique molecular identifiers. TCRdb fed the 5' RACE reads into MiXCR, producing one record per CDR3 protein. The sample lists 210,000 or so distinct CDR3 sequences, approximately 15% occurring once. These data also featured in a second study, about T cells expressing NK-cell markers.

The receptor comes from a woman aged 18-29 years in good health. The chain couples TRBV20-1 to TRBJ2-1; weak D call: TRBD1 (5 bases). The specimen was CD8+ T cells sorted from blood. The CDR3 here is CSAWGPLDEQFF. As DNA, the CDR3 is TGCAGTGCTTGGGGCCCCCTCGATGAGCAGTTCTTC.